The 28 T cell receptor beta chains listed next were all sequenced from one sample in a study of sequential checkpoint blockade in melanoma. Stated treatment: randomized to nivolumab then ipilimumab (arm A) or the reverse (arm B). Clones were read by immunoSEQ multiplex PCR, and TCRdb kept only the in-frame ones, dropping some. The data show approximately 9,000 clones, roughly 63% seen once. Sequencing was performed on CD8+ T cells sorted from blood (inferred from file names), taken from a patient given nivolumab and ipilimumab in sequence. These receptors came from a human donor with melanoma.

This rearrangement joins TRBV4-2 to TRBJ2-7; tentatively, D is TRBD2 (5 bases). This CDR3 is 15 amino acids long. CDR1 is LGHNA, CDR2 YNFKEQ, per germline. V lost 0 bases, J lost 1 base, and 10 bases lay in between. CDR3: CASSQEGGPSYEQYF. Here the CDR3 DNA reads TGTGCCAGCAGCCAAGAAGGAGGACCTTCCTACGAGCAGTACTTC.

This clone has only a few counts. The chain carries TRBV7-9 and TRBJ1-1; D is possibly TRBD1 (5 bases). The CDR3 totals 16 residues. Looked up from germline, CDR1 is SEHNR and CDR2 is FQNEAQ (reference sequence). Trimming shortened V by 5 bases and J by 6 bases, and 22 bases separated the two germline ends. CDR3 amino acids: CASSPHREGPGAEAFF. The DNA for the CDR3 is TGTGCCAGCAGCCCTCACCGGGAAGGGCCGGGGGCTGAAGCTTTCTTT. The full variable domain, with the rest looked up from reference TRBV7-9 and TRBJ1-1, is DTGVSQNPRHKITKRGQNVTFRCDPISEHNRLYWYRQTLGQGPEFLTYFQNEAQLEKSRLLSDRFSAERPKGSFSTLEIQRTEQGDSAMYLCASSPHREGPGAEAFFGQGTRLTVV.

This clone was recorded a few times. This rearrangement joins TRBV6-5 to TRBJ2-5; 13 nucleotides line up with TRBD2. This CDR3 has 14 residues. CDR1 is MNHEY and CDR2 is SVGAGI in the germline V gene. Trimming cost V 6 bases and J 3 bases; bases outside gene matches: 1. CDR3 region: CASRGLAGEETQYF. Here the CDR3 DNA reads TGTGCCAGCAGAGGACTAGCGGGAGAAGAGACCCAGTACTTC.

The chain carries TRBV19 and TRBJ2-7; D perhaps matches TRBD1 (6 bases). The V and J ends lost 3 bases and 3 bases respectively, with 6 bases between them. The CDR3 covers 12 residues. Per germline, CDR1 LNHDA and CDR2 SQIVND (reference sequence). For the CDR3, the DNA is TGTGCCAGTAGTATGGGACACTACGAGCAGTACTTC. It yields the protein CASSMGHYEQYF.

This sequence joins TRBV15 and TRBJ2-1; 9 nucleotides match TRBD1. The V gene's germline CDR1 is LNHNV and CDR2 YYDKDF (reference sequence). The ends lost 1 base at V and 7 bases at J; junction bases unmatched: 8. CDR3 size: 16 residues. The CDR3: CATSRGRDRAFNEQFF. In nucleotides, the CDR3 is TGTGCCACCAGCAGAGGTCGGGACAGGGCCTTTAATGAGCAGTTCTTC.

This clone was recorded only once. The CDR3 sequence: CASSSHPSYEQYF. In DNA, the CDR3 is TGTGCCAGCAGCTCTCACCCTTCCTACGAGCAGTACTTC. The rearrangement links TRBV7-3 to TRBJ2-5, with D unclear. TRBJ2-7 explains the end of the DNA better; the J call may be wrong. The CDR3 is 13 amino acids. Germline CDR1 reads SGHTA; CDR2 reads FQGTGA.

This clone was observed a handful of times. The DNA for the CDR3 is TGTGCCAGCAGCGTACCCCTGACTAGCACCAACACCGGGGAGCTGTTTTTT. Translating it yields CASSVPLTSTNTGELFF. This chain connects TRBV9 to TRBJ2-2, with 7 bases identical to TRBD2. The CDR3 spans 17 residues. J gave up 2 bases and V 1 base, and 8 bases lay outside the gene matches. The germline CDR1 and CDR2 sequences are SGDLS and YYNGEE.

V is TRBV13 and J is TRBJ2-5; no reliable D call. The J call may not be correct, given that the DNA end is closer to TRBJ2-7. The length of the CDR3 is 14 residues. Germline CDR1 PRHDT, CDR2 FYEKMQ (reference sequence). CDR3 bases: TGTGCCAGCAGCTTAGAATACAGAGACTACGAGCAGTACTTC. Translated, it gives CASSLEYRDYEQYF.

This clone was seen more than once but under ten times. This chain joins TRBV4-2 and TRBJ1-4; D is possibly TRBD1 (5 bases). Trimming shortened V by 0 bases and J by 2 bases, and 10 bases separated the two germline ends. The CDR3 is 16 residues long. Germline loops: CDR1 LGHNA, CDR2 YNFKEQ. The CDR3 sequence is CASSQDGGGTNEKLFF. CDR3 nucleotide sequence: TGTGCCAGCAGCCAAGACGGTGGGGGGACTAATGAAAAACTGTTTTTT.

The chain joins TRBV6-6 to TRBJ1-1; 7 bases fit TRBD1. V shed 9 bases, J shed 1 base, and the junction held 5 bases outside the gene matches. The CDR3 is made up of 13 amino acids. Germline values: CDR1 MNHNY, CDR2 SVGAGI (reference sequence). The CDR3 nucleotides are TGTGCCAGTCACAGGGGATCGAACACTGAAGCTTTCTTT. Translation gives CASHRGSNTEAFF.

This chain joins TRBV27 and TRBJ2-3, with D tentatively TRBD2 (6 bases). The V and J ends lost 10 bases and 2 bases respectively, with 13 bases between them. Germline V gene sequence: CDR1 MNHEY, CDR2 SMNVEV (reference sequence). There are 13 residues in the CDR3. In DNA form, the CDR3 reads TGTGCCACCAGGGACTTGTACACAGATACGCAGTATTTT. It yields the protein CATRDLYTDTQYF.

The V gene is TRBV5-1, the J gene TRBJ2-2; the D gene is possibly TRBD1 (7 bases). This CDR3 has 16 amino acids. The germline CDR1 and CDR2 sequences are SGHRS and YFSETQ. V lost 3 bases, J lost 7 bases, and 19 bases lay in between. CDR3 region: CASSSRGGGARGELFF. The DNA of the CDR3 is TGCGCCAGCAGCTCAAGAGGGGGCGGGGCGCGCGGGGAGCTGTTTTTT.

The chain joins TRBV7-9 to TRBJ1-4; tentative D call: TRBD1 (6 bases). Germline CDR1 is SEHNR and CDR2 is FQNEAQ (reference sequence). The CDR3 is made up of 13 amino acids. The V end lost 5 bases, the J end lost 11 bases, and 15 bases lay between the germline ends. The CDR3 DNA follows: TGTGCCAGCAGCCCGGGGGGGACATATAAACTGTTTTTT. Translation: CASSPGGTYKLFF.

This clone was detected a few times. V is TRBV4-2 and J is TRBJ2-2, with 8 positions matching TRBD2. After removal of 0 bases from V and 7 bases from J, the junction contained 7 bases not matched to a gene. This CDR3 has 16 amino acids. Germline CDR1 and CDR2: LGHNA and YNFKEQ. CDR3 coding DNA: TGTGCCAGCAGCCAAGATAGCGGGGAATATGGCGGGGAGCTGTTTTTT. Its translation: CASSQDSGEYGGELFF.

The chain carries TRBV19 and TRBJ1-3; 8 positions agree with TRBD1. J lost 2 bases, V lost 5 bases, and 17 bases had no gene match. This CDR3 has 19 residues. Looked up from germline, CDR1 is LNHDA and CDR2 is SQIVND (reference sequence). The chain's CDR3 is CASSSGQGLPLSPGNTIYF. The CDR3 nucleotides read TGTGCCAGTAGTTCCGGACAGGGCCTCCCTCTAAGCCCTGGAAACACCATATATTTT.

This chain links TRBV11-2 with TRBJ1-1; D call uncertain. Germline CDR1 and CDR2: SGHAT and FQNNGV. Trimming took 3 bases from V and 9 from J, leaving 5 bases between them. The CDR3 spans 10 residues. Here the CDR3 reads CASSFEKAFF. The DNA for the CDR3 is TGTGCCAGCAGCTTTGAGAAAGCTTTCTTT.

The V gene is TRBV28, the J gene TRBJ2-5; D remains unclear. Trimming removed 5 bases at V and 4 bases at J, with 17 bases between. This CDR3 comprises 15 residues. Germline lookup yields CDR1 MDHEN and CDR2 SYDVKM. CDR3 residues: CASSTQVTSGETQYF. CDR3 DNA: TGTGCCAGCAGTACCCAGGTGACCTCTGGAGAGACCCAGTACTTC.

The CDR3 reads CASSGGQGRSPLHF. The CDR3 DNA follows: TGTGCCAGTAGTGGGGGACAGGGAAGATCACCCCTCCACTTT. This sequence joins TRBV19 and TRBJ1-6; 9 nucleotides match TRBD1. V trimming: 5 bases; J trimming: 10 bases; junction bases outside the gene matches: 6. The CDR3 is 14 amino acids. Germline values: CDR1 LNHDA, CDR2 SQIVND (reference sequence). Using reference TRBV19 and TRBJ1-6 for the parts outside the CDR3, the full variable domain is DGGITQSPKYLFRKEGQNVTLSCEQNLNHDAMYWYRQDPGQGLRLIYYSQIVNDFQKGDIAEGYSVSREKKESFPLTVTSAQKNPTAFYLCASSGGQGRSPLHFGNGTRLTVT.

This chain links TRBV5-5 with TRBJ2-7; 7 nucleotides agree with TRBD1. V lost 4 bases and J lost 5; bases outside the gene matches: 0. Germline V gene data show CDR1 as SGHKS and CDR2 as YYEKEE (reference sequence). This CDR3 is built from 11 residues. The CDR3 protein is CASSGTDEQYF. The CDR3 DNA is TGTGCCAGCAGCGGGACAGACGAGCAGTACTTC.

This chain joins TRBV19 and TRBJ2-1; D may be TRBD2 (7 bases). Trimming shortened V by 5 bases and J by 2 bases, and 10 bases separated the two germline ends. Germline lookup yields CDR1 LNHDA and CDR2 SQIVND (reference sequence). This CDR3 is built from 14 residues. The CDR3 sequence is CASSGGAPYNEQFF. CDR3 coding DNA: TGTGCCAGTAGTGGGGGGGCCCCCTACAATGAGCAGTTCTTC.

The J gene is TRBJ2-7, the V gene TRBV11-2; tentatively, D is TRBD2 (6 bases). CDR3 length equals 15 residues. Per germline, CDR1 SGHAT and CDR2 FQNNGV. V lost 6 bases and J 3 bases, leaving 18 bases between the germline ends. The CDR3 loop reads CASSRAGTLSYEQYF. CDR3 in DNA: TGTGCCAGCAGTCGCGCCGGGACTCTGAGCTACGAGCAGTACTTC.

The chain joins TRBV19 to TRBJ2-1; TRBD2 is a possible D gene (5 bases). Between the trimmed V and J ends, which lost 10 bases and 7 bases, there was a span of 11 bases. CDR1 is LNHDA and CDR2 is SQIVND in the germline V gene (reference sequence). There are 11 residues in the CDR3. The CDR3 DNA is TGTGCCATCCAACTAGGGAATGAGCAGTTCTTC. It codes for CAIQLGNEQFF.

In this sample, this clone is medium-sized. V usage is TRBV7-3 and J usage is TRBJ2-7; 9 bases are a match to TRBD1. The CDR3 consists of 14 residues. Trimming at V came to 5 bases and at J to 6 bases, leaving 8 bases not matched to a gene. The germline V gene encodes CDR1 SGHTA and CDR2 FQGTGA. In DNA form, the CDR3 reads TGTGCCAGCAGCAGGGGACAGGGAAGGGGCGAGCAGTACTTC. Translation: CASSRGQGRGEQYF. The full variable domain, its missing parts supplied by reference TRBV7-3 and TRBJ2-7, is GAGVSQTPSNKVTEKGKYVELRCDPISGHTALYWYRQSLGQGPEFLIYFQGTGAADDSGLPNDRFFAVRPEGSVSTLKIQRTERGDSAVYLCASSRGQGRGEQYFGPGTRLTVT.

The chain is built from TRBV7-2 and TRBJ1-2; the match to TRBD1 covers 9 bases. Unmatched junction bases numbered 13, after V lost 4 bases and J lost 7 bases. The CDR3 runs to 16 residues. CDR1 and CDR2 (germline): SGHTA, FQGNSA. The CDR3 DNA reads as TGTGCCAGCAGCTCCGGGACAGGGCTCCCTTTGGGTGGCTACACCTTC. This sequence encodes CASSSGTGLPLGGYTF.

The gene calls are TRBV11-3 and TRBJ2-1; D gene uncertain. Germline CDR1 SGHNT, CDR2 YENEEA. The CDR3 runs to 15 residues. Trimming stripped 2 bases from V and 4 bases from J, with 12 bases between. CDR3 sequence (DNA): TGTGCCAGCAGCTTACGATCTAGTCATTACAATGAGCAGTTCTTC. Amino acids: CASSLRSSHYNEQFF.

This clone showed up just once. This rearrangement joins TRBV27 to TRBJ2-3, with D possibly being TRBD2 (7 bases). V gave up 5 bases and J gave up 8 bases, with 20 bases separating them. Germline V gene lookup returns CDR1 MNHEY and CDR2 SMNVEV (reference sequence). The length of the CDR3 is 15 residues. The CDR3 here is CASSAIGGPFTTQYF. Written as DNA, the CDR3 is TGTGCCAGCAGTGCCATCGGGGGGCCCTTTACTACGCAGTATTTT.

The chain uses TRBV7-7 and TRBJ2-7; a possible D gene is TRBD2 (5 bases). Germline-derived CDR1 and CDR2 are SSHAT and FNYEAQ (reference sequence). There are 14 residues in the CDR3. V lost 5 bases to trimming and J lost 1 base, with 12 bases between them. The CDR3 DNA is TGTGCCAGCAGCCCTAACGGGGTTTCCTACGAGCAGTACTTC. Protein product: CASSPNGVSYEQYF.

The genes are TRBV7-8 and TRBJ2-3; D may be TRBD2 (5 bases). The CDR3 loop spans 18 amino acids. CDR1 and CDR2 (germline): SGHVS, FQNEAQ. Trimming took off 1 base at V and 1 base at J, with 18 bases between the two ends. DNA of the CDR3: TGTGCCAGCAGCTTAGTCTTCGGTAGCGAGGTCGGCACAGATACGCAGTATTTT. This sequence encodes CASSLVFGSEVGTDTQYF.